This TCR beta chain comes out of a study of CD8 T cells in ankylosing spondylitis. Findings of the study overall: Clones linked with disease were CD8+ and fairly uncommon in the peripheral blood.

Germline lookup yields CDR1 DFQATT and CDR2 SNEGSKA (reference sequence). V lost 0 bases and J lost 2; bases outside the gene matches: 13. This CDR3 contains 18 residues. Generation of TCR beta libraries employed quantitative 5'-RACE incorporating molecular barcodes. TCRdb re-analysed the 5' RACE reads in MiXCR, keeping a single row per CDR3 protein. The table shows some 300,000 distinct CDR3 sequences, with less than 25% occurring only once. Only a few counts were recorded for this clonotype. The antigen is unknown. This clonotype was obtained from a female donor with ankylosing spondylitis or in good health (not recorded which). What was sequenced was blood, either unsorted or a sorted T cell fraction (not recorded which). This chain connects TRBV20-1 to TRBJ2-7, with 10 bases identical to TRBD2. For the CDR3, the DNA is TGCAGTGCTAGAGAATCAGCGGGAGGGCCCCTGGGGCCCTACGAGCAGTACTTC. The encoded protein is CSARESAGGPLGPYEQYF.